The entry below gives a single T cell receptor (beta chain) sequence along with its context. Its antigen specificity is not known. Base qualities are not at hand, and no much larger clone is one base apart. The cohort consisted of hundreds of healthy bone marrow donors. At the time of sampling, all cohort members were nominally healthy, though unrecorded immune exposures were likely present. The donor tested CMV seronegative and was one of the 352 seronegative cohort members. Every donor gave a peripheral blood sample, and the peripheral blood mononuclear cells from that sample were used for TCR beta sequencing. The Qiagen DNeasy Blood Extraction Kit was used to extract genomic DNA from the blood cell samples. Including cysteine and phenylalanine, the CDR3 has 16 amino acids. Only the CDR3 part of the read is kept: 48 bases, read in frame from the first base. Germline trimming: 2 bases from V, 5 bases from J; junction bases outside gene matches: 7. Taken from the germline V gene, the CDR1 and CDR2 loops are MRHNA and SNTAGT.

Library preparation employed the immunoSEQ multiplex PCR assay. The multiplex PCR relied on a mix of 60 forward primers for TCR Vbeta segments and 13 reverse primers for TCR Jbeta segments. A multiplex PCR assay on genomic DNA amplified the CDR3 region of rearranged TCR beta genes. On the Illumina HiSeq System, the amplified TCR beta libraries were sequenced as 87-base-pair reads. Regarding the original processing steps: A later analysis tallied around 82 million unique TCR beta chains across the 660 or so repertoires, and approximately 9.9 million of those chains were shared by two or more donors. Raw reads were error-corrected and collapsed into unique sequences by a nearest-neighbor algorithm in which closely related sequences were merged to remove PCR and sequencing errors. V, D and J gene segments were assigned by aligning CDR3 sequences to IMGT reference sequences. Each retained sequence needed at least a six-nucleotide match to both a V gene segment and a J gene segment. Rearrangements were called productive when the CDR3 lacked stop codons and stayed in frame with V and J; all others were non-productive. Following IMGT convention, CDR3 was defined as the stretch from the second conserved V-encoded cysteine up to the conserved J-encoded phenylalanine. Sequences without an unambiguous match to a single V gene segment were excluded from the earlier analysis of 587 of the donors. In an earlier analysis of approximately 550 of the donors, V segments were called functional above 56.7% productive rearrangements and were called segregating when the between-donor standard deviation exceeded 5%. A statistical classification framework was built to diagnose cytomegalovirus status from the catalog of TCR beta chain sequences. V and J gene assignment, in a later analysis, came from comparing TCR nucleotide sequences with IMGT/GENE-DB human TR gene sequences. Using the TCRdist pipeline, a later analysis assigned CDR3 sequences along with most-parsimonious VDJ recombination scenarios. In a later analysis, each TCR beta chain was defined by its CDR3 amino acid sequence together with its V-gene family, and reads without a unique V-gene family were excluded. To address suspected cross-contamination and a sequencing artifact, a later analysis removed 550 to 750 highly shared, low-generation-probability nucleotide sequences. A later analysis calculated a clonal expansion index for each public chain from normalized within-repertoire ranks of inferred template counts. In a later analysis, generation probabilities were computed using a VDJ recombination model fitted to out-of-frame rearrangements, and the results were checked against IGoR. Hypergeometric tests were used in a later analysis to score TCR-TCR, TCR-HLA and TCR-CMV co-occurrence, with a repertoire-size bias correction applied to the TCR pairs. A later analysis estimated false discovery rates by permuting HLA or CMV assignments 20 times. A later analysis grouped co-occurring TCRs with DBSCAN, adding TCRdist sequence similarity when clustering within HLA-allele-positive subsets. Repertoires with fewer than 30,000 or more than 120,000 public chains, plus five repertoires with anomalous nucleotide sharing, were excluded from co-occurrence clustering. The source is immuneACCESS, and TCRdb retained only in-frame sequences with V and J called. Part of the clones is not carried over; for the studies checked, unresolved V genes explain less than half of this, and the remainder is unexplained. V and J calls and clone size are those listed in that table; D and trimming were worked out from the DNA. Counted in this sample were 150,000 to 200,000 clones; around 81% of them appeared once. The ten top clones hold around 2.4% of the sample.

This sample stems from a study of cytomegalovirus exposure and HLA in healthy donors (dated by TCRdb to between 2016 and 2019). In terms of the full investigation: According to an earlier analysis of 587 of the donors, 150 million to 200 million T cells yielded over 100 million unique TCR beta sequences and around 300 Gb of sequence data. Roughly 290 gigabases of sequencing data and approximately 91 million unique TCR sequences made up an early release that covered over 550 HLA-typed donors. The genetic ancestry cluster associated with self-reported Caucasian donors included 65% to 90% of the approximately 430 genotyped donors. The study aimed to test whether signatures of past pathogen exposure could be identified by cataloging public T cell receptors. Using immunosequencing, the study profiled T cell repertoires from 666 subjects and related those repertoires to cytomegalovirus serostatus. Besides the first cohort of hundreds of subjects, a separate validation cohort made up of some 110 different subjects was used. The study combined high-throughput TCR immunosequencing, statistical association of individual TCRs with disease status, and machine learning to predict cytomegalovirus infection status. To study patterns of TCR occurrence, a later analysis re-analyzed previously published TCR beta repertoires from several hundred donors and added high-resolution HLA genotyping. Rather than using new phenotypic data, the later analysis identified candidate immune exposures from TCR beta sequences and from how often those sequences occurred across donors. An earlier analysis of around 540 of the donors applied high-throughput TCR beta sequencing to assess whether each TCR beta V gene segment acted as functional or pseudogenic. Alongside the repertoire data, information on donor age, sex, ethnicity and CMV serostatus was compiled. A later genetic analysis used genome-wide SNP genotypes for about three fifths of the 666 donors, treating that subset as a discovery cohort. All discovery cohort repertoires had been generated using a single sequencing platform. Both class I and class II loci were covered by HLA typing, at four-digit resolution. Typing coverage differed by locus: A, B, C, DRB1 and DQB1 were typed in roughly 629-630 donors, DQA1 in 522, DPA1 in approximately 600, and DPB1 in approximately 450. Five DR-DQ haplotypes were handled as single units for association and clustering, since linkage in the cohort was strong. Among about 390 genotyped donors of the cohort, an average of about 240,000 unique TCR beta nucleotide sequences were sequenced per donor, roughly a sixth of them non-productive. Here is what the overall study found, with its caveats: Because counts were too low, 15 to 20 rarely observed V segments, including chromosome 9 orphons, were excluded from the earlier analysis of fewer than 650 of the donors. Some IMGT-functional V segments, including TRBV6-2 and TRBV6-3, could not be distinguished by the 87-base-pair reads and were therefore excluded. HLA typing was unavailable for some donors at each locus, so association tests used only the typed subset. Most CMV-associated TCR beta chains appeared to be HLA-restricted in a later analysis, and the HLA associations seemed to be driven largely by CMV exposure. In both the original and validation cohorts, the classifier was reported to diagnose cytomegalovirus status with high specificity and sensitivity. Sequencing depth was assumed to be roughly uniform across donors in the presence/absence analyses, though that assumption may not hold. In vitro tests confirmed that a few of the cytomegalovirus-associated TCR beta chains recognize cytomegalovirus antigens. While some public TCRs were present in many individuals, most TCR sequences turned up only very rarely across donors. Specific HLA alleles were associated with more than 15,000 TCR beta sequences at a false discovery rate of 0.05 in a later analysis. The only immune exposure information available for the cohort was CMV serostatus. A total of 164 TCR beta chains were listed by the study as associated with cytomegalovirus. A later genetic analysis associated a missense DCLRE1C variant with V-gene and J-gene trimming of TCR beta chains, and an independent cohort replicated the association. Assigning TCR associations to individual alleles was difficult when HLA alleles, especially DR and DQ, strongly co-occurred. According to a later genetic analysis, donors in an Asian-associated ancestry cluster had fewer N-insertions in productive TCRs than the roughly 700-donor mean. According to a later analysis, parvovirus B19, influenza, CMV and Epstein-Barr virus appeared linked to several top co-occurrence clusters. Compared with equally common non-associated chains, HLA-associated TCR beta chains in a later analysis were more clonally expanded and had lower generation probabilities. A cluster of highly shared sequence variants was judged likely to represent a technical artifact of the sequencing pipeline. A later analysis found that TCR association rates varied across HLA loci, with DRB1 alleles showing the most associated TCRs and HLA-C alleles the fewest. A further reported finding was that TCR beta sequences accurately predicted the HLA-A and HLA-B alleles for most subjects in the first cohort. Linkage disequilibrium might explain the correlated functional status among segregating V segments, but an unknown experimental factor could not be excluded. The authors suggested that the approach could potentially be generalized to other disease states and immunological phenotypes. In an earlier analysis of around 600 of the donors, most TCR beta V segments were observed in productive rearrangements about 90% or about 30% of the time, broadly matching IMGT annotations. The cohort was sequenced for TCR beta chains only, and without alpha or paired-chain data the features that could be detected were limited.

The sequence joins TRBV6-4 to TRBJ2-1, and TRBD1 matches 9 of the central bases. The sequenced material came from PBMCs. This TCR was sampled from a woman aged 30 to 39 in good health and CMV-seronegative. The CDR3 reads as follows: CASSDTPGQGNNEQFF. The DNA is as follows: TGTGCCAGCAGTGACACCCCGGGACAGGGTAACAATGAGCAGTTCTTC.